The 18 T cell receptor beta chains reported below all come from one sample, sequenced in a study of blood T cells in healthy people across ages. The authors ran a second PCR of roughly 6 to 12 cycles using a sample-barcoded 5' primer and a J-beta primer mix. MiXCR, run by TCRdb on the 5' RACE reads, gives a single entry per CDR3 protein. This table has around 1.1 million distinct CDR3 sequences, around two fifths appearing once. The sample comprised blood. Source of these receptors: a man in his late teens or twenties in good health.

The rearrangement uses TRBV4-2 and TRBJ2-1, with 11 bases lining up with TRBD1. The CDR3 length is 16 residues. Germline V gene data show CDR1 as LGHNA and CDR2 as YNFKEQ. Trimming at V came to 3 bases and at J to 7 bases, leaving 8 bases not matched to a gene. The CDR3 reads CASSHEEGQGVNEQFF. CDR3 coding DNA: TGTGCCAGCAGCCACGAGGAGGGACAGGGGGTTAATGAGCAGTTCTTC.

The chain uses TRBV20-1 and TRBJ2-2, with TRBD2 matching 12 bases. V was clipped by 2 bases and J by 6 bases; unmatched bases: 1. The germline V gene has CDR1 DFQATT and CDR2 SNEGSKA (reference sequence). CDR3 length equals 14 residues. The CDR3 loop is CSARLAGGAGELFF. The DNA of the CDR3 is TGCAGTGCTAGACTAGCGGGGGGGGCCGGGGAGCTGTTTTTT.

The chain carries TRBV6-2 or TRBV6-3 and TRBJ2-1, with a possible D match to TRBD1 (5 bases). The germline gives CDR1 MNHEY, CDR2 SVGEGT. The CDR3 has 11 amino acids. Trimming took 6 bases from V and 7 from J, leaving 7 bases between them. The CDR3, as DNA: TGTGCCAGCAGACAGGAGAATGAGCAGTTCTTC. This encodes CASRQENEQFF.

The chain couples TRBV6-2 or TRBV6-3 to TRBJ2-7; the D is unclear. Per the germline V gene, CDR1 is MNHEY and CDR2 is SVGEGT. This CDR3 has 15 amino acids. Trimming left V 6 bases short and J 3 bases short, with 18 bases between. The CDR3 here is CASSSISRRNYEQYF. The CDR3 bases are TGTGCCAGCAGCTCCATCAGCCGCCGGAACTACGAGCAGTACTTC.

This chain links TRBV11-2 with TRBJ2-3; a weak D match, TRBD2 (7 bases). Germline lookup yields CDR1 SGHAT and CDR2 FQNNGV. The V end lost 3 bases, the J end lost 2 bases, and 18 bases lay between the germline ends. This CDR3 contains 17 residues. The CDR3: CASSFIYGGAYTDTQYF. The CDR3 DNA follows: TGTGCCAGCAGCTTTATCTATGGGGGGGCCTACACAGATACGCAGTATTTT.

This clonotype was counted at least ten times. The V and J genes are TRBV20-1 and TRBJ1-2; D uncertain. V lost 0 bases and J 5 bases, leaving 13 bases between the germline ends. Germline assignment: CDR1 DFQATT and CDR2 SNEGSKA (reference sequence). CDR3 size: 14 residues. CDR3 in DNA: TGCAGTGCTAGAGATGACACCCAGCTTTATGGCTACACCTTC. Encoded protein: CSARDDTQLYGYTF.

This clonotype was counted at least ten times. The V call is TRBV12-3 or TRBV12-4, the J call TRBJ2-7; 8 bases align to TRBD2. The CDR3 spans 15 residues. With 5 bases clipped from V and 5 bases from J, the junction kept 11 bases outside the gene matches. The CDR3 coding sequence is TGTGCCAGCAGTCCCTCAAGCGGGGGTGGCCACGAGCAGTACTTC. Protein product: CASSPSSGGGHEQYF.

In its sample, this clonotype was seen once. The gene calls are TRBV4-1 and TRBJ2-2; 8 bases agree with TRBD2. This CDR3 contains 14 residues. Germline V gene sequence: CDR1 MGHRA, CDR2 YSYEKL. The V and J ends lost 3 bases and 7 bases, in that order; junction bases with no gene match: 4. CDR3 in DNA: TGCGCCAGCAGCCAGGGACTAGAGGTCGGGGAGCTGTTTTTT. Amino acids: CASSQGLEVGELFF.

This chain connects TRBV3-1 to TRBJ2-7; D is perhaps TRBD1 (6 bases). Germline CDR1 and CDR2: LGHDT and YNNKEL (reference sequence). Trimming took off 5 bases at V and 0 bases at J, with 14 bases between the two ends. CDR3 length: 15 amino acids. The CDR3 spells CASSRDIQSSYEQYF. As DNA, the CDR3 is TGTGCCAGCAGCAGGGACATTCAGAGCTCCTACGAGCAGTACTTC.

The chain employs TRBV6-2 or TRBV6-3 and TRBJ1-1; D unresolved. Germline V gives CDR1 MNHEY, CDR2 SVGEGT. V gave up 2 bases and J gave up 6 bases, with 13 bases separating them. The CDR3 contains 14 residues. DNA for the CDR3: TGTGCCAGCAGTTACCCCGGGGAGGTCTCTGAAGCTTTCTTT. This sequence encodes CASSYPGEVSEAFF.

The chain couples TRBV5-1 to TRBJ2-1; 8 bases fit TRBD2. The length of the CDR3 is 14 residues. CDR1 SGHRS and CDR2 YFSETQ come from the germline V gene. V was clipped by 5 bases and J by 6 bases; unmatched bases: 7. The CDR3, as DNA: TGCGCCAGCAGGGTACTAGCGGACCGCAATGAGCAGTTCTTC. It specifies CASRVLADRNEQFF.

V and J are TRBV7-9 and TRBJ2-7; 9 positions match TRBD1. This CDR3 has 19 residues. Germline V CDR1 and CDR2: SEHNR, FQNEAQ (reference sequence). V shed 5 bases and J 2 bases; nucleotides not matched to a gene: 19. CDR3 nucleotide sequence: TGTGCCAGCAGCCCCTTGACAGGGGGAGTCCTCAAAAAAGCCTACGAGCAGTACTTC. Translation: CASSPLTGGVLKKAYEQYF.

The chain uses TRBV6-2 or TRBV6-3 and TRBJ2-5, with D possibly matching TRBD1 (5 bases). V was trimmed by 8 bases and J by 11 bases, leaving 21 bases between them. The CDR3 covers 13 residues. From germline, CDR1 is MNHEY and CDR2 SVGEGT. The DNA of the CDR3 is TGTGCCAGCGGGGAACTCCATAGGGGTGAGCAGTACTTC. Protein sequence: CASGELHRGEQYF.

J is TRBJ2-3 and V is TRBV4-3; possibly TRBD1 for D (6 bases). Looked up from germline, CDR1 is LGHNA and CDR2 is YSLEER. Trimming left V 0 bases short and J 1 base short, with 14 bases between. The CDR3 covers 17 residues. Here the CDR3 DNA reads TGCGCCAGCAGCCAAGAGAAGAGGCCAGGGGGCACAGATACGCAGTATTTT. Protein product: CASSQEKRPGGTDTQYF.

The V call is TRBV28, the J call TRBJ2-5; D gene uncertain. CDR1 and CDR2 (germline): MDHEN, SYDVKM. The CDR3 spans 15 residues. Trimming shortened V by 7 bases and J by 11 bases, and 26 bases separated the two germline ends. CDR3 sequence reads: CASTIRPASSNEQYF. CDR3 bases: TGTGCCAGCACCATACGCCCGGCGTCCTCTAATGAGCAGTACTTC.

CDR3 in amino acids: CASSYFAGNEQFF. The CDR3 DNA sequence: TGTGCCAGCAGTTACTTCGCGGGTAATGAGCAGTTCTTC. The J gene is TRBJ2-1, the V gene TRBV6-5, with D possibly being TRBD2 (5 bases). The ends were cut back, 1 base at V and 7 bases at J, with 8 bases in the middle. From germline, CDR1 is MNHEY and CDR2 SVGAGI. This CDR3 spans 13 amino acids.

This clonotype occurred a few times. This chain connects TRBV20-1 to TRBJ2-3; D unclear. The CDR3 extends over 12 amino acids. V was trimmed by 6 bases and J by 3 bases, leaving 10 bases between them. Germline assignment: CDR1 DFQATT and CDR2 SNEGSKA (reference sequence). CDR3 protein: CSAADVTDTQYF. The CDR3, as DNA: TGCAGTGCCGCCGACGTAACAGATACGCAGTATTTT.

This chain connects TRBV14 to TRBJ1-2; D is ambiguous. Germline CDR1 is SGHDN and CDR2 is FVKESK. The CDR3 extends over 13 amino acids. The V gene lost 2 bases and the J gene lost 3 bases, with 7 bases spanning the gap. The CDR3 region is CASSQRADYGYTF. In DNA form, the CDR3 reads TGTGCCAGCAGCCAAAGGGCAGACTATGGCTACACCTTC.